This is a list of T cell receptor beta chains from one sample in a study of technical replicates of blood from a handful of donors. Sequencing used immunoSEQ multiplex PCR; TCRdb keeps in-frame clones, though not all of them. The data hold about 83,000 clones, with roughly nine tenths observed a single time. Sequenced sample: T cells isolated from PBMCs. These receptors all come from a human donor in good health. Each CDR3 is given with its conserved first and last residue. The order of the fields is clone size, CDR3 length, V gene, J gene, D gene, CDR3 protein, CDR3 DNA. The D gene is left open where the match is weak. Clone size appears in some rows only: once, few, many, or a class for an expanded clone.

>NA|15|TRBV5-4|TRBJ2-3|TRBD2
CASSVAGELPDTQYF
TGTGCCAGCAGTGTAGCGGGAGAGTTACCAGATACGCAGTATTTT
>NA|11|TRBV19|TRBJ2-2|NA
CASSILGELFF
TGTGCCAGTAGTATTCTAGGGGAGCTGTTTTTT
>NA|13|TRBV6-4|TRBJ1-5|NA
CASSDESNQPQHF
TGTGCCAGCAGTGACGAGTCCAATCAGCCCCAGCATTTT
>NA|14|TRBV30|TRBJ1-2|TRBD1
CAWTEDRGSYGYTF
TGTGCCTGGACCGAGGACAGGGGGTCCTATGGCTACACCTTC
>NA|14|TRBV18|TRBJ1-2|NA
CASSLTGEGYGYTF
TGTGCCAGCTCACTGACAGGCGAGGGCTATGGCTACACCTTC
>once|13|TRBV5-1|TRBJ1-1|NA
CASSLATDRKAFF
TGCGCCAGCAGCTTGGCCACTGACAGGAAAGCTTTCTTT
>NA|13|TRBV6-5|TRBJ2-1|TRBD2
CASRRTSANEQFF
TGTGCCAGCAGACGTACTAGCGCAAATGAGCAGTTCTTC
>NA|15|TRBV30|TRBJ1-1|TRBD1
CAWSNSGQGDFKAFF
TGTGCCTGGAGTAATTCGGGACAGGGCGATTTCAAAGCTTTCTTT
>NA|17|TRBV19|TRBJ1-5|NA
CASSIDPTAYSNQPQHF
TGTGCCAGTAGTATAGATCCCACAGCTTATAGCAATCAGCCCCAGCATTTT
>NA|17|TRBV29-1|TRBJ2-1|TRBD2
CSVGLAGERGSYNEQFF
TGCAGCGTGGGACTAGCGGGAGAAAGGGGCTCCTACAATGAGCAGTTCTTC
>NA|17|TRBV10-2|TRBJ2-2|TRBD2
CASSPSGGAVQAGELFF
TGCGCCAGCAGTCCTAGCGGGGGGGCCGTTCAAGCCGGGGAGCTGTTTTTT
>NA|15|TRBV5-1|TRBJ2-3|NA
CASSPSTTRTDTQYF
TGCGCCAGCAGCCCCTCAACTACTCGCACAGATACGCAGTATTTT
>NA|16|TRBV5-4|TRBJ2-2|TRBD1
CASSFDRTGGTGELFF
TGTGCCAGCAGCTTCGACAGGACAGGGGGCACCGGGGAGCTGTTTTTT
>NA|13|TRBV6-5|TRBJ1-1|NA
CASSYSMEFSAFF
TGTGCCAGCAGTTACTCGATGGAGTTTAGCGCTTTCTTT
>NA|16|TRBV6-1|TRBJ1-5|NA
CASSEFGWAGNQPQHF
TGTGCCAGCAGTGAATTCGGGTGGGCAGGGAATCAGCCCCAGCATTTT
>NA|17|TRBV5-4|TRBJ1-1|TRBD1
CASSLATGFEWNTEAFF
TGTGCCAGCAGCTTGGCGACAGGGTTTGAATGGAACACTGAAGCTTTCTTT
>NA|14|TRBV7-9|TRBJ1-6|NA
CASSLGGYNSPLHF
TGTGCCAGCAGCTTAGGAGGATATAATTCACCCCTCCACTTT
>NA|14|TRBV5-1|TRBJ2-7|NA
CASSFDGGLVEQYF
TGCGCCAGCAGCTTTGACGGGGGGCTAGTCGAGCAGTACTTC
>NA|15|TRBV27|TRBJ1-3|TRBD1
CASSLSRGPGNTIYF
TGTGCCAGCAGTTTGAGCAGGGGGCCTGGAAACACCATATATTTT
>NA|15|TRBV4-1|TRBJ2-5|TRBD2
CASSLSTGLAETQYF
TGCGCCAGCAGCCTCTCGACCGGACTAGCGGAGACCCAGTACTTC
>NA|14|TRBV5-1|TRBJ1-4|TRBD1
CASSLTGGNEKLFF
TGCGCCAGCAGCTTGACAGGGGGGAATGAAAAACTGTTTTTT
>NA|13|TRBV30|TRBJ2-7|TRBD1
CAWRVRGSYEQYF
TGTGCCTGGAGAGTCAGGGGGTCCTACGAGCAGTACTTC
>NA|17|TRBV7-8|TRBJ2-1|TRBD2
CASSLLAGGPLINEQFF
TGTGCCAGCAGCTTATTAGCGGGAGGGCCGTTGATCAATGAGCAGTTCTTC
>NA|16|TRBV27|TRBJ2-3|NA
CASTQAGYSGTDTQYF
TGTGCCAGCACCCAAGCGGGCTATAGCGGCACAGATACGCAGTATTTT
>NA|15|TRBV5-1|TRBJ2-7|NA
CASSLSQGRSYEQYF
TGCGCCAGCAGCTTGAGCCAGGGAAGATCCTACGAGCAGTACTTC
>NA|13|TRBV2|TRBJ1-2|NA
CASSEWQAYGYTF
TGTGCCAGCAGTGAATGGCAGGCCTATGGCTACACCTTC
>NA|12|TRBV28|TRBJ2-3|NA
CASSLLLDTQYF
TGTGCCAGCAGTTTACTCCTAGATACGCAGTATTTT
>NA|16|TRBV2|TRBJ2-7|TRBD2
CASSEGLAGVVYEQYF
TGTGCCAGCAGTGAAGGACTAGCGGGAGTGGTCTACGAGCAGTACTTC
>NA|16|TRBV6-1|TRBJ1-3|TRBD1
CASSELGRGTGVAIYF
TGTGCCAGCAGTGAATTAGGCAGGGGGACCGGGGTCGCCATATATTTT
>once|18|TRBV27|TRBJ2-2|TRBD2
CASSFLAGSGSNTGELFF
TGTGCCAGCAGTTTTTTAGCGGGGAGTGGGAGTAACACCGGGGAGCTGTTTTTT
>few|15|TRBV6-4|TRBJ2-1|NA
CASSGSRTSYNEQFF
TGTGCCAGCAGTGGATCTCGGACAAGTTACAATGAGCAGTTCTTC
>NA|12|TRBV19|TRBJ1-1|NA
CASIGQFAEAFF
TGTGCCAGTATCGGACAGTTTGCTGAAGCTTTCTTT
>NA|13|TRBV19|TRBJ2-4|NA
CASMNPGKNIQYF
TGTGCCAGTATGAACCCAGGGAAAAACATTCAGTACTTC
>NA|16|TRBV5-1|TRBJ1-4|NA
CASSPDRQATNEKLFF
TGCGCCAGCAGCCCAGACCGACAGGCAACTAATGAAAAACTGTTTTTT
>NA|13|TRBV5-4|TRBJ2-7|NA
CASSLRRSDEQYF
TGTGCCAGCAGCTTGAGGCGGAGCGACGAGCAGTACTTC
>NA|14|TRBV5-1|TRBJ1-1|TRBD1
CASIGGTGGTEAFF
TGCGCCAGCATCGGGGGGACAGGGGGCACTGAAGCTTTCTTT
>NA|13|TRBV6-5|TRBJ1-1|NA
CASSVSPGTEAFF
TGTGCCAGCAGTGTTTCCCCGGGGACTGAAGCTTTCTTT
>NA|15|TRBV30|TRBJ2-1|NA
CAWSLEEARYNEQFF
TGTGCCTGGAGCCTGGAGGAGGCCAGGTACAATGAGCAGTTCTTC
>NA|13|TRBV7-6|TRBJ1-6|NA
CASSEDGNSPLHF
TGTGCCAGCAGCGAGGATGGTAATTCACCCCTCCACTTT
>NA|15|TRBV5-1|TRBJ2-3|NA
CASSLGGLGTDTQYF
TGCGCCAGCAGCTTGGGAGGGTTAGGCACAGATACGCAGTATTTT
>once|13|TRBV6-6|TRBJ1-5|NA
CASSYSHNQPQHF
TGTGCCAGCAGTTACTCACACAATCAGCCCCAGCATTTT
>NA|18|TRBV28|TRBJ2-1|TRBD2
CASSPDRLARNRDNEQFF
TGTGCCAGCAGTCCCGACCGACTAGCGAGAAACCGGGACAATGAGCAGTTCTTC
>NA|15|TRBV5-4|TRBJ2-7|NA
CASSGRAFEGYEQYF
TGTGCCAGCAGCGGCCGGGCCTTCGAGGGCTACGAGCAGTACTTC
>NA|14|TRBV7-9|TRBJ2-7|TRBD1
CASSLLAQGAEQYF
TGTGCCAGCAGCTTATTAGCCCAGGGGGCCGAGCAGTACTTC
>NA|15|TRBV18|TRBJ1-2|NA
CASSPIANSNYGYTF
TGTGCCAGCTCACCAATTGCTAACTCTAACTATGGCTACACCTTC
>NA|15|TRBV6-1|TRBJ2-7|TRBD2
CASSDILAGFYEQYF
TGTGCCAGCAGTGATATCCTAGCGGGGTTCTACGAGCAGTACTTC
>NA|16|TRBV27|TRBJ2-1|TRBD2
CASSLASGSSYNEQFF
TGTGCCAGCAGTTTGGCTAGCGGGAGCTCCTACAATGAGCAGTTCTTC
>NA|16|TRBV13|TRBJ2-3|TRBD2
CASSLGLRGGGDTQYF
TGTGCCAGCAGCTTAGGCTTGCGGGGGGGCGGGGATACGCAGTATTTT
>few|14|TRBV6-5|TRBJ1-2|TRBD1
CASSYSGGDYGYTF
TGTGCCAGCAGTTACTCAGGGGGCGACTATGGCTACACCTTC
>NA|15|TRBV14|TRBJ2-1|NA
CASSQSTWSKNEQFF
TGTGCCAGCAGCCAAAGCACGTGGTCCAAAAATGAGCAGTTCTTC